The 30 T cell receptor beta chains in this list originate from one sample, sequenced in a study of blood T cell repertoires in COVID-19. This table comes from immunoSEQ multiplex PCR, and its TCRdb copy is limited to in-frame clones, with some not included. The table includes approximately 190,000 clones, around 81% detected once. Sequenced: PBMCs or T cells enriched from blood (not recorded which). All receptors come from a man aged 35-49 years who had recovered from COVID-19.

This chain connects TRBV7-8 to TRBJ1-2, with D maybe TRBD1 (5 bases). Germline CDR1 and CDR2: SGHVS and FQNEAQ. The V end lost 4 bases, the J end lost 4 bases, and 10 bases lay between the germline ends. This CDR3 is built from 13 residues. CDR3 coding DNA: TGTGCCAGCAGCTCGGAGGGGCCCTATGGCTACACCTTC. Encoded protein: CASSSEGPYGYTF.

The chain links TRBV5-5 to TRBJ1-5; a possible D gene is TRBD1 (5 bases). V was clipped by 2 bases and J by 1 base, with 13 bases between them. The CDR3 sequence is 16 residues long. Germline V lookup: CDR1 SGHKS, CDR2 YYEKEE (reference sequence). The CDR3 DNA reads TGTGCCAGCAGCTTCTCGGGGGACCCAAGCAATCAGCCCCAGCATTTT. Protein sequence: CASSFSGDPSNQPQHF. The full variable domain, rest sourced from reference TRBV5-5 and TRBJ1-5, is DAGVTQSPTHLIKTRGQQVTLRCSPISGHKSVSWYQQVLGQGPQFIFQYYEKEERGRGNFPDRFSARQFPNYSSELNVNALLLGDSALYLCASSFSGDPSNQPQHFGDGTRLSIL.

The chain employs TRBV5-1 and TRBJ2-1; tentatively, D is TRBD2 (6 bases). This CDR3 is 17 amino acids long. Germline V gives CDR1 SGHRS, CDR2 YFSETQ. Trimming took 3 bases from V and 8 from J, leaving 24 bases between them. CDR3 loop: CASSSQPISGPRHEQFF. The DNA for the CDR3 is TGCGCCAGCAGCTCACAGCCTATTAGCGGACCGCGGCATGAGCAGTTCTTC.

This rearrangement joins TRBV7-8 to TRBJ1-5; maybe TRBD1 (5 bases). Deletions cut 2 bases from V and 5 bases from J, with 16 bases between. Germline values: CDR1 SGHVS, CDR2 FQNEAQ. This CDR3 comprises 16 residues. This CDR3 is CASSLTSRTPHQPQHF. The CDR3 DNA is TGTGCCAGCAGCTTAACCTCGAGGACACCTCATCAGCCCCAGCATTTT.

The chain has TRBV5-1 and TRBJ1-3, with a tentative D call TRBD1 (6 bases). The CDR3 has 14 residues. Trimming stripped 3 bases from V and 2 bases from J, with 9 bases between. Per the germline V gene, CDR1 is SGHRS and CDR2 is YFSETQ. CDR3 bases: TGCGCCAGCAGCTATACAGGGACTGGAAACACCATATATTTT. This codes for CASSYTGTGNTIYF.

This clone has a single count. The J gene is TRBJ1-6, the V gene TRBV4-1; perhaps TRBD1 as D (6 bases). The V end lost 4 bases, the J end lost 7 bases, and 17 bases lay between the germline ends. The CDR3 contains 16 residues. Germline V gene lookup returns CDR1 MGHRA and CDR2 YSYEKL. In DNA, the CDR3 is TGCGCCAGCAGCCCGTTTATAAGGGACAAAAATTCACCCCTCCACTTT. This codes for CASSPFIRDKNSPLHF.

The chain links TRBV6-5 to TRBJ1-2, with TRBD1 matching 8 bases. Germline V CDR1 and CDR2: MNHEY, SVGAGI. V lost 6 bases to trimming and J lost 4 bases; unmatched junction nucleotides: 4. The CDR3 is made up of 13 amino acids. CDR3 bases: TGTGCCAGCAGCAGGGGGCTGGGCTATGGCTACACCTTC. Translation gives CASSRGLGYGYTF.

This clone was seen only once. The CDR3 nucleotides read TGTGCCAGCAGCTTAGATGGGACAGGGTTAAATCAGCCCCAGCATTTT. As protein: CASSLDGTGLNQPQHF. The rearrangement uses TRBV7-8 and TRBJ1-5; 9 bases fit TRBD1. Germline-derived CDR1 and CDR2 are SGHVS and FQNEAQ. The CDR3 spans 16 residues. Unmatched junction bases numbered 5, after V lost 1 base and J lost 4 bases.

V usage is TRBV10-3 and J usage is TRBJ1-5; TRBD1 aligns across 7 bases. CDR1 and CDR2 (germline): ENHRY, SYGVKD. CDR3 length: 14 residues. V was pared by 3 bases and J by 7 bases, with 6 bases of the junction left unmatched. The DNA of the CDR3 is TGTGCCATCAGTGAAGAAACAGGGGCCCAGCCCCAGCATTTT. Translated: CAISEETGAQPQHF.

In DNA, the CDR3 is TGTGCCAGCAGCGATTGGACAGATAATTCACCCCTCCACTTT. Translated: CASSDWTDNSPLHF. This rearrangement joins TRBV9 to TRBJ1-6; maybe TRBD1 (6 bases). The germline V and J ends were trimmed by 3 bases and 5 bases, with 9 bases remaining between them. The CDR3 spans 14 residues. Germline CDR1 SGDLS, CDR2 YYNGEE.

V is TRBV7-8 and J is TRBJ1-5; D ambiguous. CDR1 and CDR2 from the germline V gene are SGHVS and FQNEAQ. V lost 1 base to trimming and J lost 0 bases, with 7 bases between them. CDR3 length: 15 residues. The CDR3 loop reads CASSLGPISNQPQHF. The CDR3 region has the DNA TGTGCCAGCAGCTTAGGGCCGATTAGCAATCAGCCCCAGCATTTT.

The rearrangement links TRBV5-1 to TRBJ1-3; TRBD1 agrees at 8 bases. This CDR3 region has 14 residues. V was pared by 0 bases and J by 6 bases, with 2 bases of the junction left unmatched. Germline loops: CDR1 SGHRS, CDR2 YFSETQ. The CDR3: CASSLGQGLNTIYF. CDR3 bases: TGCGCCAGCAGCTTGGGACAGGGGCTAAACACCATATATTTT.

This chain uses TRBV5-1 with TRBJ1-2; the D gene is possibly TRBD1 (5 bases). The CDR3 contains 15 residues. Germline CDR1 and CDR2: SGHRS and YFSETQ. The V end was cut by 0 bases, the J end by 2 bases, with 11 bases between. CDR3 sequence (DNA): TGCGCCAGCAGCTTGGCAGGCGGGGGAAACTATGGCTACACCTTC. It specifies CASSLAGGGNYGYTF.

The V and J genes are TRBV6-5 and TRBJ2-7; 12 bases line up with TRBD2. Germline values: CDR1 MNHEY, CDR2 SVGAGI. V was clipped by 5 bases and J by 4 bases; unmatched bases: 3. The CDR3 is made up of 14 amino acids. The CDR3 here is CASSRLAGVYEQYF. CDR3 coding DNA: TGTGCCAGCAGTCGACTAGCGGGGGTATACGAGCAGTACTTC.

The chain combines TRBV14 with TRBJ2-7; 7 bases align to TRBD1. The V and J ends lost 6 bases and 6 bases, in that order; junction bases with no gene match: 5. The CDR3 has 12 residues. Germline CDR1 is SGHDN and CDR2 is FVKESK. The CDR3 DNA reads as TGTGCCAGCAGAATCTCAGGGGGCGAGCAGTACTTC. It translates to CASRISGGEQYF.

CDR3 in amino acids: CATQTGYGYTF. CDR3 in DNA: TGTGCCACACAGACAGGTTATGGCTACACCTTC. The chain has TRBV19 and TRBJ1-2, with a weak D call TRBD1 (6 bases). V shed 10 bases and J shed 5 bases, with 11 bases lying between them. The CDR3 sequence is 11 residues long. CDR1 and CDR2 from the germline V gene are LNHDA and SQIVND (reference sequence).

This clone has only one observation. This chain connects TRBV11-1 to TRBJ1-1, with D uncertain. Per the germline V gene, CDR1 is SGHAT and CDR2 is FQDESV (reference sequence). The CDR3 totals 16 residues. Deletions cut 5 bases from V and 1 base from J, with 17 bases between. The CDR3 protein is CASSVAFWPQNTEAFF. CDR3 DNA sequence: TGTGCCAGCAGCGTGGCCTTTTGGCCCCAGAACACTGAAGCTTTCTTT.

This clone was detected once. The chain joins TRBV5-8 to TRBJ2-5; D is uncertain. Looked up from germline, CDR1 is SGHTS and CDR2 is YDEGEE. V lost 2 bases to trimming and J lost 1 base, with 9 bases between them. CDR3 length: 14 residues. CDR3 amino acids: CASSFGVLQETQYF. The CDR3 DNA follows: TGTGCCAGCAGCTTTGGAGTCCTCCAAGAGACCCAGTACTTC.

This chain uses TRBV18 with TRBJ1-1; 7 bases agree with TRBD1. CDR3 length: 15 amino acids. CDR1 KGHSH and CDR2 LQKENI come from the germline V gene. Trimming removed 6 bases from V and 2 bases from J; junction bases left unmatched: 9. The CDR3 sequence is CASSRRDSANTEAFF. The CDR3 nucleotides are TGTGCCAGCTCTCGACGGGACAGTGCTAACACTGAAGCTTTCTTT.

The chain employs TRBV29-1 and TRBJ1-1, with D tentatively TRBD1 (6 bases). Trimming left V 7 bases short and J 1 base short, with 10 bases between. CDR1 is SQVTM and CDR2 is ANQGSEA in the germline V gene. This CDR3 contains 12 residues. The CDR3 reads CSGLTGNTEAFF. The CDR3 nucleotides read TGCAGCGGATTGACAGGGAACACTGAAGCTTTCTTT.

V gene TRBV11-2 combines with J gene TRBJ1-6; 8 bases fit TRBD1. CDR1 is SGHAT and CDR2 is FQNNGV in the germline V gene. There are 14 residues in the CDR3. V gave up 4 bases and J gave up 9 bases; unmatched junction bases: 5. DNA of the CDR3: TGTGCCAGCAGCTCCGGACAGGGTTTTTCACCCCTCCACTTT. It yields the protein CASSSGQGFSPLHF.

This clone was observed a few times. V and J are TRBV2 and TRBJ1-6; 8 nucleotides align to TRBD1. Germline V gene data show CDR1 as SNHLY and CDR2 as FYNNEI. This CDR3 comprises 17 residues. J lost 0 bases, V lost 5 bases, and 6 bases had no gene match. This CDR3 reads CASSRTGGYSYNSPLHF. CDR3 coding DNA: TGTGCCAGCAGTCGCACAGGGGGTTACTCCTATAATTCACCCCTCCACTTT.

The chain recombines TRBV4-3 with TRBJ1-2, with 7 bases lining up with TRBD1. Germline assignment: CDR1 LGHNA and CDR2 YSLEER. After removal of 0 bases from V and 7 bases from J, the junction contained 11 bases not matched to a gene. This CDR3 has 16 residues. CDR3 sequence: CASSQDPTGSRRGYTF. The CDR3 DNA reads TGCGCCAGCAGCCAAGATCCGACAGGGTCGAGACGTGGCTACACCTTC.

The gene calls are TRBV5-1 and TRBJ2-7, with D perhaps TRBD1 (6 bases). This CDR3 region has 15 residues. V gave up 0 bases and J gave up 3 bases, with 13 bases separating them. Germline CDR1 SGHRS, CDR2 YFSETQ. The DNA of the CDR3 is TGCGCCAGCAGCTTGGAGGACAGAAATCTCTACGAGCAGTACTTC. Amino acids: CASSLEDRNLYEQYF.

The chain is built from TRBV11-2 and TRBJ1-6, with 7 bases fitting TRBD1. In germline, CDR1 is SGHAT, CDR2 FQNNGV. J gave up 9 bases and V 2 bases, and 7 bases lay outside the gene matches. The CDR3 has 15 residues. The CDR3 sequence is CASSLSTGKASPLHF. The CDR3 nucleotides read TGTGCCAGCAGCTTATCGACAGGGAAGGCTTCACCCCTCCACTTT.

For the CDR3, the DNA is TGTGCCAGCAGCCAAGGACTAGCGGGGAGGGAGACGCAGTATTTT. Its protein is CASSQGLAGRETQYF. J is TRBJ2-3 and V is TRBV4-2; the match to TRBD2 covers 11 bases. V lost 1 base, J lost 9 bases, and 6 bases stayed unmatched. CDR1 is LGHNA and CDR2 is YNFKEQ in the germline V gene. This CDR3 spans 15 amino acids.

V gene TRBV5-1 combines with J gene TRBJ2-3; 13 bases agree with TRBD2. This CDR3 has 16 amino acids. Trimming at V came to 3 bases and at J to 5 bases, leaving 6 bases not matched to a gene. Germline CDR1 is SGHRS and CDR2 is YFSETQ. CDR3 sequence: CASSWPGLAGIDTQYF. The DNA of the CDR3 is TGCGCCAGCAGCTGGCCGGGACTAGCGGGGATAGATACGCAGTATTTT.

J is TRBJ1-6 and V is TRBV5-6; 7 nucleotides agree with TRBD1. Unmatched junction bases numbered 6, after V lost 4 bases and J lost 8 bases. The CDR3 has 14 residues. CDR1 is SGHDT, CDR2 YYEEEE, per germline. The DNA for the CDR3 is TGTGCCAGCAGCGCCACAGGGGTAGATTCACCCCTCCACTTT. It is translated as CASSATGVDSPLHF.

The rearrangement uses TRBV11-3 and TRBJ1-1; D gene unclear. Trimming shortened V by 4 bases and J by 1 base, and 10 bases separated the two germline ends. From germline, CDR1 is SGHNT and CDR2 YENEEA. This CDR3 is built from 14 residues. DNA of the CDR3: TGTGCCAGCAGCTCAGAGGGCCAGAACACTGAAGCTTTCTTT. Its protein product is CASSSEGQNTEAFF.

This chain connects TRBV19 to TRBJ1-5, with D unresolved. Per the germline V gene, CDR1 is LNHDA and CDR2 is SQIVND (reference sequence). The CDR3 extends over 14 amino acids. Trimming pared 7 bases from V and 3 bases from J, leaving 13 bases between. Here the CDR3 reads CASMENLHNQPQHF. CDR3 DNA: TGTGCCAGTATGGAGAACCTACACAATCAGCCCCAGCATTTT.